The text below deals with one T cell receptor (beta chain). Its antigen remains unknown. The germline gives CDR1 SGHTA, CDR2 FQGTGA. The germline V and J ends were trimmed by 0 bases and 14 bases, with 13 bases remaining between them. The CDR3 is 12 residues long. Assay: immunoSEQ multiplex PCR; the TCRdb copy retains only in-frame clones and omits some. The sample lists around 150,000 clones; 85% to 90% were seen once. Recipients boosted at about 4 weeks or about 12 weeks are pooled. The data stem from a study of T cell responses to AZD1222 COVID-19 vaccine. Study-wide points: Donors were mostly white British, more females; clonal diversity possibly underestimated. In all cases, repertoires were sampled only after the peak T cell response.

This sequence was found in an adult who received the AZD1222 COVID-19 vaccine. V usage is TRBV7-3 and J usage is TRBJ1-2; TRBD1 is a possible D gene (6 bases). Material: peripheral blood, obtained 28 days after the second AZD1222 dose. CDR3: CASSLTGTGWTF. In DNA, the CDR3 is TGTGCCAGCAGCTTAACGGGTACAGGGTGGACCTTC.